This entry is about one T cell receptor beta chain. Only in-frame clones appear in the TCRdb table, and some are missing; sequencing was by immunoSEQ multiplex PCR. Altogether 55,000 to 70,000 clones are present, 80% to 85% being singletons, with the ten largest covering about 10%. The sample is drawn from a study of glioma-infiltrating T cells after dendritic cell vaccination. CDR3 length: 12 amino acids. With V trimmed by 1 base and J by 11 bases, 3 bases remained unmatched. Per the germline V gene, CDR1 is SGHRS and CDR2 is YFSETQ. This material consisted of blood, taken before dendritic cell vaccination. The sequence was collected from a human donor with glioblastoma. The rearrangement links TRBV5-1 to TRBJ2-5; 9 nucleotides match TRBD2. The CDR3 loop is CASSLPSGVQYF. Written as DNA, the CDR3 is TGCGCCAGCAGCTTGCCTAGCGGGGTGCAGTACTTC.